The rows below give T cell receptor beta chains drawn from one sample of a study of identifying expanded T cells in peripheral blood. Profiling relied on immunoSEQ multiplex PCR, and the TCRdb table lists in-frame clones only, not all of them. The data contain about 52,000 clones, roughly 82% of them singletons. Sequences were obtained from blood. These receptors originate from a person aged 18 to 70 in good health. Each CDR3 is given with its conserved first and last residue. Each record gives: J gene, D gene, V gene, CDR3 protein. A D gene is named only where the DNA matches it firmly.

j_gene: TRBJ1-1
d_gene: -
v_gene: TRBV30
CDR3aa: CAWSAQSGTEAFF

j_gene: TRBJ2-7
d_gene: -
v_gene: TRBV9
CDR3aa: CASSVASSSYEQYF

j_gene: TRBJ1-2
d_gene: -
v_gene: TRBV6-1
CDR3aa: CASRANYGYTF

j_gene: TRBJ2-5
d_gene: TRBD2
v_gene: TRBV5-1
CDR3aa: CASSLASSGVGETQYF

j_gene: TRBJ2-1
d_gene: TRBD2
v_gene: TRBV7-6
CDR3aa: CASSRGGTGTYNEQFF

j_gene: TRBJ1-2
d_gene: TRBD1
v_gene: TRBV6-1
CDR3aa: CASSGGTGNYGYTF

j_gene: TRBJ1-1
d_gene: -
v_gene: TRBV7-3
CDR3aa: CASSLRSPADMNTEAFF

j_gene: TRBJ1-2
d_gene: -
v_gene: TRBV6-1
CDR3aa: CASSENAGPSTGYYGYTF

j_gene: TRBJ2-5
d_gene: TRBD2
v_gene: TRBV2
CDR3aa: CASTSGQGTQYF

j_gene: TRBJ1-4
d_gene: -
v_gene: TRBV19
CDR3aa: CASTLGIGATNEKLFF

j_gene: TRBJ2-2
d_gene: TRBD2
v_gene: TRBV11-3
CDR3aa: CASSSLAGVSGANTGELFF

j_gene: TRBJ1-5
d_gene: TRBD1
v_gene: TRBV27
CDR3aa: CASSETGGNQPQHF

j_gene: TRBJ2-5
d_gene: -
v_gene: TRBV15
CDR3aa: CATSRDGAGKKTQYF

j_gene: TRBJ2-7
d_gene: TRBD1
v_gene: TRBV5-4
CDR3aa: CASSLTGAYEQYF

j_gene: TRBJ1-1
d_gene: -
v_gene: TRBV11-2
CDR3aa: CASSLDARGWTGGGTEAFF

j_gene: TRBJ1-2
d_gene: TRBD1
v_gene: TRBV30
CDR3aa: CAWSRQGAGYTF

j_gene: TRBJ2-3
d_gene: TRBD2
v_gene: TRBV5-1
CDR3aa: CASSKTSGGEYTQYF

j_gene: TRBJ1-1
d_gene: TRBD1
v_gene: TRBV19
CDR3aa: CASSPDWTGLNTEAFF

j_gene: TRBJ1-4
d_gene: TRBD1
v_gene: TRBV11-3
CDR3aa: CASRLQGAEEKLFF

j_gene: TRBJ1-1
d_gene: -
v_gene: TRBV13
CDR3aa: CASSLNGIAFF

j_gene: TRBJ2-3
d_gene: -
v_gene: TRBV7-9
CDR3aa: CASSLVSGGTTDTQYF

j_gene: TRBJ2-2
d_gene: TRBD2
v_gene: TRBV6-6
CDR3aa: CASSPGLARSTGELFF

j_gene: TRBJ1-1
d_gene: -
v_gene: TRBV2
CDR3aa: CASSEAWGVLNTEAFF

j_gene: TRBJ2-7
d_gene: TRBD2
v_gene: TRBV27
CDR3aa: CASSLSVAGARAEQYF

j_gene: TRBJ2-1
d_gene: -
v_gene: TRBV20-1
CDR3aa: CSASSSGEQFF

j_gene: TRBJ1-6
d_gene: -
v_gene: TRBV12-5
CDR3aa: CASGLEGGNSPLHF

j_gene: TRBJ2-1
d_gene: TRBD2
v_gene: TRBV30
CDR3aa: CAWGRGGSYNEQFF

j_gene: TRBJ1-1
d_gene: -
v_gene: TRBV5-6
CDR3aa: CASSLNTKRSTEAFF

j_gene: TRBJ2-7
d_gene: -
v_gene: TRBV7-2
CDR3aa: CASSEGTSLTYEQYF